This T cell receptor beta chain was profiled in a study of immune evolution from preneoplasia to lung adenocarcinoma (dated by TCRdb to the early 2020s). A note on the overall study: No AAH lesions showed HLA loss of heterozygosity, compared with 6% to 8.5% of AIS, roughly 15% of MIA and approximately 34% of ADC lesions. Immune contexture across lung adenocarcinoma precursors and invasive adenocarcinoma was profiled using immune gene expression, TCR sequencing and multiplex immunofluorescence. Resected precursor lesions (AAH, AIS, MIA) and invasive adenocarcinomas were each compared against paired morphologically normal lung tissue. The sample size was set by how many specimens were available, not by a prior power calculation. The immune data were integrated with whole exome sequencing and methylation data from the same cohort of nodules. The overall cohort was made up of 53 patients with pulmonary nodules who had surgical resection. TCR sequencing data came from 45 to 65 patients. The study reported that around 100 samples were used for TCR sequencing. POLYSOLVER was used to infer class I HLA alleles from exome data, and LOHHLA was used to detect allele-specific HLA loss. Overall study results and their limits: Findings were based on association rather than direct causation; larger cohorts with long-term follow-up and longitudinal biopsies were deemed needed. Because all patients were from Japan and China, applicability to Western populations was uncertain. Normal lung had the highest top T cell clone frequencies, and these frequencies appeared to fall progressively from AAH through AIS, MIA and invasive adenocarcinoma. Compared with EGFR-mutant or double wild-type lesions, KRAS-mutant nodules had the highest T cell clonality. Normal lung showed the highest clonality, whereas later-stage lesions appeared to have higher T cell density and diversity but lower clonality.

Concerning this clone itself: What antigen it recognizes has not been identified. Per-base qualities were not stored, and no clone one base away is much larger.

Between the mid-2010s and the late 2010s, the patients underwent resection in either Japan or China. Two lung cancer pathologists independently reviewed H&E slides to confirm the histologic diagnosis of every case. Macro-dissection after pathologic assessment enriched premalignant or tumor cells for nucleic acid extraction. The AllPrep DNA/RNA FFPE Kit was used to isolate DNA from FFPE tissue. The immunoSEQ hsTCRbeta Kit was used to sequence TCR beta CDR3 regions from DNA. In the authors' own workflow: TCR sequencing data were analysed with the ImmunoSEQ Analyzer. T cell clonality was defined as 1 minus Pielou's evenness computed on productive rearrangements. To measure T cell diversity, the inverse Simpson index was applied to productive templates. T cell density was expressed as TCR beta template counts normalized to usable DNA, with usable DNA estimated by amplifying and sequencing housekeeping genes. TCR metrics were compared across histologic stages using two-sided Kruskal-Wallis tests. Drawn from immuneACCESS, this table holds only the in-frame rearrangements with V and J called that TCRdb kept. Clones are partly lost; checked studies trace under half to an unresolved V gene and leave the rest unexplained. The D gene and trimming were derived from the DNA, and the V and J assignments and clone size from that table. The sample table shows about 8,300 clones, and approximately 85% are seen once. The biggest ten clones account for more than 4.5% of the sample.

Inclusive of the bounding cysteine and phenylalanine, the CDR3 is 13 residues long. Only CDR3 DNA remains: 39 bases, in frame from the first base. The CDR1 and CDR2 encoded by the germline V gene are SGHAT and FQNNGV. V is cut by 4 bases and J by 0 bases, and the space between the germline ends is 7 bases. This sequence was found in a person aged 70 to 85 with lung adenocarcinoma. The chain couples TRBV11-2 to TRBJ2-7; TRBD2 could be the D gene, as 5 bases match. The sequenced sample consisted of FFPE minimally invasive lung adenocarcinoma tissue. Read against the paper, the sample's cell subset or site label means: micro-invasive lung adenocarcinoma (MIA). CDR3 reads: CASSSLVSYEQYF. The DNA reads as follows: TGTGCCAGCAGCTCACTAGTCTCCTACGAGCAGTACTTC.